The T cell receptor (beta chain) described here comes from a study of blood T cell repertoires in COVID-19. On the study more broadly: The United States, Italy and Spain provided the acute and convalescent COVID-19 samples. Sources were T cells, B-cell-depleted T cells, or PBMCs; the material itself was cDNA or gDNA.

A Seattle source enrolled patients during active infection and followed them longitudinally. Germline V CDR1 and CDR2: SNHLY, FYNNEI. V shed 4 bases and J shed 5 bases, with 5 bases lying between them. This CDR3 has 11 amino acids. In the authors' workflow: Reference gene primer amplification yielded estimated nucleated cell counts. TCRdb's table, derived via immunoSEQ multiplex PCR, lists solely in-frame clones and lacks some. D and trimming come from the DNA, and the V and J calls and clone size come from that table. The table includes almost 25,000 clones, 70% to 90% detected once. The sequence was obtained from a woman in her seventies with COVID-19, enrolled during active disease. Material for sequencing was peripheral blood. The rearrangement links TRBV2 to TRBJ1-2; unclear D gene. CDR3 amino acids: CASSVIYGYTF. The CDR3 nucleotides are TGTGCCAGCAGTGTTATTTATGGCTACACCTTC.